Listed here are 26 T cell receptor beta chains from one sample, sequenced in a study of T-cell memory formation after mild COVID-19. TCRdb passed the 5' RACE reads through MiXCR, listing each CDR3 protein once. The sample lists over 120,000 distinct CDR3 sequences, roughly a fifth occurring once. Material: PBMCs or a T cell subset sorted from them (not recorded which). Receptor source: an adult woman who had mild COVID-19 (a few samples of this study predate the infection). Cell type and time point are not known.

The chain links TRBV20-1 to TRBJ2-2; D gene ambiguous. This CDR3 has 13 amino acids. Trimming removed 4 bases from V and 1 base from J, with 7 bases in between. Germline loops: CDR1 DFQATT, CDR2 SNEGSKA (reference sequence). CDR3 DNA: TGCAGTGCTATTCCCGGGAACACCGGGGAGCTGTTTTTT. This gives the protein CSAIPGNTGELFF.

The rearrangement links TRBV20-1 to TRBJ2-3; possible D gene TRBD2, 5 bases. This CDR3 has 13 residues. Germline values: CDR1 DFQATT, CDR2 SNEGSKA (reference sequence). V lost 5 bases to trimming and J lost 2 bases, with 11 bases between them. In nucleotides, the CDR3 is TGCAGTGCTCCTACTAGTTTCACAGATACGCAGTATTTT. Translated, it gives CSAPTSFTDTQYF.

The J gene is TRBJ2-5, the V gene TRBV7-6; TRBD2 matches at 9 bases. The CDR3 length is 16 residues. V trimming: 2 bases; J trimming: 4 bases; junction bases outside the gene matches: 8. The germline V gene encodes CDR1 SGHVS and CDR2 FNYEAQ. The CDR3 region is CASSLNAGGPAETQYF. The CDR3 nucleotides read TGTGCCAGCAGCTTAAACGCGGGGGGGCCTGCAGAGACCCAGTACTTC. The full variable domain, rest sourced from reference TRBV7-6 and TRBJ2-5, is GAGVSQSPRYKVTKRGQDVALRCDPISGHVSLYWYRQALGQGPEFLTYFNYEAQQDKSGLPNDRFSAERPEGSISTLTIQRTEQRDSAMYRCASSLNAGGPAETQYFGPGTRLLVL.

V usage is TRBV6-1 and J usage is TRBJ1-2; D is unresolved. The V gene lost 1 base and the J gene lost 2 bases, with 8 bases spanning the gap. The CDR3 extends over 14 amino acids. Germline CDR1 reads MNHNS; CDR2 reads SASEGT. CDR3 sequence: CASSEVGRNYGYTF. CDR3 coding DNA: TGTGCCAGCAGTGAAGTGGGCAGAAACTATGGCTACACCTTC.

This clonotype was counted a few times. The rearrangement uses TRBV7-9 and TRBJ1-1; D ambiguous. Per germline, CDR1 SEHNR and CDR2 FQNEAQ (reference sequence). With 5 bases removed from V and 0 bases from J, the gap between germline ends came to 10 bases. This CDR3 is built from 14 residues. The CDR3 loop is CASSPLRLNTEAFF. The DNA of the CDR3 is TGTGCCAGCAGCCCTCTACGCCTGAACACTGAAGCTTTCTTT. The whole variable domain, filled in from reference TRBV7-9 and TRBJ1-1, reads DTGVSQNPRHKITKRGQNVTFRCDPISEHNRLYWYRQTLGQGPEFLTYFQNEAQLEKSRLLSDRFSAERPKGSFSTLEIQRTEQGDSAMYLCASSPLRLNTEAFFGQGTRLTVV.

The chain combines TRBV7-2 with TRBJ1-6; maybe TRBD1 (5 bases). V was cut by 1 base and J by 9 bases, with 10 bases left in between. CDR1 and CDR2 (germline): SGHTA, FQGNSA. This CDR3 contains 14 residues. The CDR3 nucleotides are TGTGCCAGCAGCTTAGACAGGATAGTTTCACCCCTCCACTTT. It is translated as CASSLDRIVSPLHF.

The V gene is TRBV18, the J gene TRBJ2-5, with TRBD1 matching over 7 bases. Germline CDR1 KGHSH, CDR2 LQKENI. The CDR3 length is 14 residues. Trimming took 6 bases from V and 1 from J; bases not matched to a gene: 5. In DNA form, the CDR3 reads TGTGCCAGCTCCCCGGGACAGATCCAAGAGACCCAGTACTTC. Translating it yields CASSPGQIQETQYF.

The V call is TRBV12-2, the J call TRBJ2-7; no DNA check was done on the table's D call, TRBD1. TRBV12-2 is described as a pseudogene. This CDR3 has 17 residues. The CDR3 region is CASRFGCPQVPSYEQYF. The CDR3 region has the DNA TGTGCAAGTCGCTTCGGATGTCCACAGGTCCCCTCCTACGAGCAGTACTTC.

This clonotype was seen ten or more times. The J gene is TRBJ2-5, the V gene TRBV13, with TRBD2 matching over 14 bases. Trimming removed 1 base from V and 5 bases from J; junction bases left unmatched: 6. CDR3 length: 17 amino acids. Germline V gene lookup returns CDR1 PRHDT and CDR2 FYEKMQ (reference sequence). The DNA for the CDR3 is TGTGCCAGCAGCTTAGTGGGACTAGCGGGAGTCGAGGAGACCCAGTACTTC. It codes for CASSLVGLAGVEETQYF.

In the case of this clonotype: One junction end does not reproduce the germline sequence, and a read error may be involved. The chain recombines TRBV5-6 with TRBJ1-1, with D perhaps matching TRBD1 (6 bases). The CDR3 contains 14 residues. Looked up from germline, CDR1 is SGHDT and CDR2 is YYEEEE. In DNA form, the CDR3 reads TGTGCCAGCAGCTTGGGCTTCCGGGACACAGAAGCTTTCTTT. This translates into CASSLGFRDTEAFF.

There are many counts of this clonotype. This chain joins TRBV5-1 and TRBJ2-5, with a possible D match to TRBD2 (6 bases). Germline V gives CDR1 SGHRS, CDR2 YFSETQ. This CDR3 spans 13 amino acids. The V gene lost 5 bases and the J gene lost 1 base, with 9 bases spanning the gap. The CDR3: CASRSGLQETQYF. In DNA form, the CDR3 reads TGCGCCAGCAGATCGGGACTCCAAGAGACCCAGTACTTC.

There are a few counts of this clonotype. The chain joins TRBV7-2 to TRBJ1-4; TRBD1 is a possible D gene (5 bases). With 5 bases removed from V and 13 bases from J, the gap between germline ends came to 14 bases. Germline loops: CDR1 SGHTA, CDR2 FQGNSA. The CDR3 runs to 12 residues. CDR3 bases: TGTGCCAGCAGCCCCATTTGGGGGGGACTGTTTTTT. Its translation is CASSPIWGGLFF.

This clonotype came up a few times. V usage is TRBV5-1 and J usage is TRBJ2-7; possibly TRBD1 for D (6 bases). This CDR3 region has 16 residues. Germline-derived CDR1 and CDR2 are SGHRS and YFSETQ. V dropped 2 bases and J dropped 4 bases, with 19 bases sitting between them. Here the CDR3 reads CASSFRQGQSRYEQYF. DNA for the CDR3: TGCGCCAGCAGCTTCAGGCAGGGGCAAAGTAGGTACGAGCAGTACTTC.

This clonotype was counted only a few times. The V gene is TRBV12-3 or TRBV12-4, the J gene TRBJ2-7; TRBD2 aligns across 10 bases. The CDR3 runs 14 residues. The junction had 5 bases not matched to a gene; V was cut back by 5 bases and J by 4 bases. The DNA for the CDR3 is TGTGCCAGCAGTCCTAGCGGGAGTAGGTACGAGCAGTACTTC. This codes for CASSPSGSRYEQYF.

The CDR3 protein is CASSLVSSGINEQFF. CDR3 nucleotide sequence: TGCGCCAGCAGCTTGGTGTCTAGCGGGATCAATGAGCAGTTCTTC. The genes are TRBV5-1 and TRBJ2-1; the match to TRBD2 covers 9 bases. The germline V gene encodes CDR1 SGHRS and CDR2 YFSETQ. V was clipped by 0 bases and J by 6 bases; unmatched bases: 4. This CDR3 has 15 residues.

In this sample, this clonotype turned up once. The chain is built from TRBV12-3 or TRBV12-4 and TRBJ2-5; TRBD2 agrees at 11 bases. The CDR3 totals 14 residues. V was pared by 5 bases and J by 4 bases, with 3 bases of the junction left unmatched. The CDR3 DNA reads TGTGCCAGCAGTCAGGGACTAGCGGCAGAGACCCAGTACTTC. It encodes CASSQGLAAETQYF.

The J gene is TRBJ2-5, the V gene TRBV18; 14 positions agree with TRBD2. The ends lost 4 bases at V and 1 base at J; junction bases unmatched: 8. Germline lookup yields CDR1 KGHSH and CDR2 LQKENI. The CDR3 totals 18 residues. The CDR3 protein is CASSLGLAGGEAQETQYF. The CDR3 DNA reads TGTGCCAGCTCACTTGGACTAGCGGGAGGAGAGGCCCAAGAGACCCAGTACTTC.

This clonotype was picked up a small number of times. The chain joins TRBV20-1 to TRBJ1-5; 7 bases agree with TRBD1. This CDR3 has 14 amino acids. The V gene end was trimmed by 6 bases and the J gene end by 5 bases; junction bases not matched to a gene: 10. The germline gives CDR1 DFQATT, CDR2 SNEGSKA (reference sequence). The DNA of the CDR3 is TGCAGTGCCCCCCCGACAGGGACCTATCAGCCCCAGCATTTT. Protein product: CSAPPTGTYQPQHF.

The rearrangement joins TRBV24-1 to TRBJ2-1; D remains unclear. Trimming shortened V by 0 bases and J by 0 bases, and 8 bases separated the two germline ends. The CDR3 is 16 amino acids. From germline, CDR1 is KGHDR and CDR2 SFDVKD. CDR3 in amino acids: CATSDLQASSYNEQFF. The CDR3 DNA is TGTGCCACCAGTGATTTGCAGGCTAGCTCCTACAATGAGCAGTTCTTC.

V usage is TRBV20-1 and J usage is TRBJ2-7, with 9 nucleotides matching TRBD1. This CDR3 region has 15 residues. Germline loops: CDR1 DFQATT, CDR2 SNEGSKA (reference sequence). V lost 3 bases, J lost 4 bases, and 10 bases stayed unmatched. The CDR3 here is CSASSRDRELYEQYF. The DNA of the CDR3 is TGCAGTGCTAGTAGCCGGGACAGGGAATTATACGAGCAGTACTTC.

The J gene is TRBJ2-7, the V gene TRBV12-3 or TRBV12-4; 7 bases map to TRBD1. J gave up 2 bases and V 5 bases, and 9 bases lay outside the gene matches. CDR3 length: 15 amino acids. The CDR3 coding sequence is TGTGCCAGCAGTACGATAGGGGGCCTTACCTACGAGCAGTACTTC. Amino acid sequence: CASSTIGGLTYEQYF.

This rearrangement joins TRBV9 to TRBJ2-5, with D possibly being TRBD2 (7 bases). The J call may be faulty, since TRBJ2-1 better matches the DNA end. Germline assignment: CDR1 SGDLS and CDR2 YYNGEE. The CDR3 spans 15 residues. CDR3 in amino acids: CASSVGGGIRETQFF. CDR3 bases: TGTGCCAGCAGCGTAGGGGGGGGCATCCGAGAGACCCAGTTCTTC.

This clonotype appeared a few times. The rearrangement joins TRBV9 to TRBJ2-6; D is possibly TRBD2 (6 bases). V was trimmed by 4 bases and J by 3 bases, leaving 14 bases between them. The CDR3 has 16 amino acids. The V gene's germline CDR1 is SGDLS and CDR2 YYNGEE. In nucleotides, the CDR3 is TGTGCCAGCAGCTCGCGGGGAGAAGGTGGGGCCAACGTCCTGACTTTC. This codes for CASSSRGEGGANVLTF.

This clonotype was observed a few times. V usage is TRBV7-2 and J usage is TRBJ2-3; D is ambiguous. The length of the CDR3 is 14 residues. V was trimmed by 1 base and J by 2 bases, leaving 7 bases between them. Germline V CDR1 and CDR2: SGHTA, FQGNSA. The CDR3 here is CASSLEGHTDTQYF. DNA of the CDR3: TGTGCCAGCAGCTTAGAGGGCCACACAGATACGCAGTATTTT.

This clonotype was seen just once. V and J are TRBV4-2 and TRBJ1-3; D gene uncertain. There are 15 residues in the CDR3. Germline assignment: CDR1 LGHNA and CDR2 YNFKEQ. Trimming left V 4 bases short and J 0 bases short, with 10 bases between. Here the CDR3 DNA reads TGTGCCAGCAGCCTGACACGAAACTCTGGAAACACCATATATTTT. Protein sequence: CASSLTRNSGNTIYF.

This clonotype turned up a few times. The chain is built from TRBV5-5 and TRBJ2-1; D is possibly TRBD1 (6 bases). CDR1 SGHKS and CDR2 YYEKEE come from the germline V gene (reference sequence). The CDR3 has 16 residues. V was pared by 4 bases and J by 2 bases, with 16 bases between. The CDR3: CASSVDRRLTYNEQFF. The CDR3 DNA reads as TGTGCCAGCAGCGTGGACAGAAGATTGACCTACAATGAGCAGTTCTTC.